The source of this T cell receptor (beta chain) is a study of shared T cell receptors in the human thymus. Sequenced by immunoSEQ multiplex PCR; TCRdb stores in-frame clones only, minus some. Of hundreds of thousands of clones listed, around 93% are singletons. This clone was counted once. V shed 9 bases, J shed 4 bases, and the junction held 9 bases outside the gene matches. CDR3 length equals 14 residues. CDR1 is LNHDA and CDR2 is SQIVND in the germline V gene (reference sequence). The sequencing sample was made of thymocytes. This chain connects TRBV19 to TRBJ2-1; 7 positions agree with TRBD2. This clonotype was sampled from a human donor. For the CDR3, the DNA is TGTGCCAGCTCTTTTGGGGAGGGGTACAATGAGCAGTTCTTC. As protein: CASSFGEGYNEQFF.